This TCR beta chain was sequenced during a study of cytomegalovirus exposure and HLA in healthy donors. Study-level results: A later analysis appeared to link common viral pathogens to several of the most significant clusters. Later analysis suggested most CMV-associated TCR beta chains were HLA-restricted.

PCR amplification relied on 60 Vbeta primers (plus 13 Jbeta primers). Here immunoSEQ multiplex PCR was the method, and the copy in TCRdb shows in-frame clones only, minus some. This table has 150,000 or so clones, roughly 80% appearing once. There are 13 residues in the CDR3. Germline assignment: CDR1 PRHDT and CDR2 FYEKMQ (reference sequence). The V and J ends lost 5 bases and 2 bases respectively, with 10 bases between them. Of note for this clone: The antigen remains undetermined.

The specimen sequenced was PBMCs. This TCR came from a man aged 25 to 40 in good health and CMV-seropositive. The rearrangement uses TRBV13 and TRBJ2-7; no clear D. The CDR3 sequence: CASSPTPAYEQYF. The CDR3 coding sequence is TGTGCCAGCAGCCCGACACCCGCCTACGAGCAGTACTTC.